One and the same sample provided the 30 T cell receptor beta chains below, sequenced in a study of cytomegalovirus exposure and HLA in healthy donors. Amplification used 60 Vbeta primers and 13 Jbeta primers. Assay: immunoSEQ multiplex PCR; the TCRdb copy retains only in-frame clones and omits some. The repertoire holds roughly 200,000 clones, with approximately 70% as singletons. Sequencing was performed on PBMCs. Receptor source: a woman aged 25-40 years in good health and CMV-seronegative.

The V call is TRBV13, the J call TRBJ2-3, with 13 bases lining up with TRBD2. Germline values: CDR1 PRHDT, CDR2 FYEKMQ (reference sequence). With 4 bases clipped from V and 1 base from J, the junction kept 2 bases outside the gene matches. The CDR3 covers 16 residues. DNA for the CDR3: TGTGCCAGCAGCTGGGGACTAGCGGGACGCACAGATACGCAGTATTTT. Its protein product is CASSWGLAGRTDTQYF.

The rearrangement links TRBV19 to TRBJ1-5, with 8 bases aligning to TRBD1. The CDR3 totals 16 residues. Germline V gene lookup returns CDR1 LNHDA and CDR2 SQIVND (reference sequence). Trimming took 3 bases from V and 4 from J; bases not matched to a gene: 8. The CDR3, as DNA: TGTGCCAGTAGTATGCTTGGGCAGGGGGCAAATCAGCCCCAGCATTTT. Translation gives CASSMLGQGANQPQHF.

The chain carries TRBV5-6 and TRBJ2-5; 9 nucleotides agree with TRBD1. V lost 4 bases and J lost 1; bases outside the gene matches: 17. Germline assignment: CDR1 SGHDT and CDR2 YYEEEE. This CDR3 has 19 amino acids. The CDR3 nucleotides are TGTGCCAGCAGCCACAACAGGGACAGGGTGATGAGGGGCCAAGAGACCCAGTACTTC. Protein product: CASSHNRDRVMRGQETQYF.

A single count supports this clone. The V gene is TRBV27, the J gene TRBJ1-5; the D is unclear. Germline V gene lookup returns CDR1 MNHEY and CDR2 SMNVEV (reference sequence). V was cut by 3 bases and J by 1 base, with 4 bases left in between. The CDR3 contains 13 residues. The CDR3 region has the DNA TGTGCCAGCAGTTTGGGCAGCAATCAGCCCCAGCATTTT. This codes for CASSLGSNQPQHF.

The genes are TRBV4-1 and TRBJ2-7; D perhaps matches TRBD1 (6 bases). Germline V gene sequence: CDR1 MGHRA, CDR2 YSYEKL. CDR3 length: 14 residues. The germline V and J ends were trimmed by 2 bases and 4 bases, with 12 bases remaining between them. CDR3 nucleotides: TGCGCCAGCAGCCAAACCGGACAGAGTTACGAGCAGTACTTC. Protein product: CASSQTGQSYEQYF.

J is TRBJ1-5 and V is TRBV30; 7 bases are a match to TRBD1. The CDR3 is 13 amino acids. V was pared by 5 bases and J by 7 bases, with 8 bases of the junction left unmatched. Per germline, CDR1 GTSNPN and CDR2 SVGIG (reference sequence). The CDR3 coding sequence is TGTGCCTGGCTGACAGGGATAGGGCAGCCCCAGCATTTT. Encoded protein: CAWLTGIGQPQHF.

V usage is TRBV10-3 and J usage is TRBJ2-1; 13 bases match TRBD2. V was pared by 6 bases and J by 6 bases, with 5 bases of the junction left unmatched. The CDR3 is made up of 15 amino acids. CDR1 is ENHRY and CDR2 is SYGVKD in the germline V gene. The CDR3 spells CAISSRLAGGNEQFF. The DNA of the CDR3 is TGTGCCATCAGCTCTAGACTAGCGGGGGGCAATGAGCAGTTCTTC.

The rearrangement uses TRBV2 and TRBJ2-5; TRBD2 aligns across 11 bases. V shed 2 bases, J shed 2 bases, and the junction held 4 bases outside the gene matches. Germline lookup yields CDR1 SNHLY and CDR2 FYNNEI. This CDR3 has 16 amino acids. CDR3 region: CASSETLAGGQETQYF. The CDR3 DNA follows: TGTGCCAGCAGTGAAACCCTAGCGGGAGGTCAAGAGACCCAGTACTTC.

The V call is TRBV6-6, the J call TRBJ1-2; perhaps TRBD1 as D (5 bases). V was cut by 2 bases and J by 8 bases, with 12 bases left in between. Germline values: CDR1 MNHNY, CDR2 SVGAGI (reference sequence). The CDR3 spans 13 residues. The CDR3: CASSYDSPTGYTF. The CDR3, as DNA: TGTGCCAGCAGTTACGACAGTCCTACGGGCTACACCTTC.

This clone showed up just once. The J gene is TRBJ1-5, the V gene TRBV29-1, with 9 nucleotides matching TRBD1. The CDR3 spans 13 residues. V lost 4 bases, J lost 7 bases, and 5 bases stayed unmatched. Germline loops: CDR1 SQVTM, CDR2 ANQGSEA. The CDR3 region is CSVGQGEWQPQHF. The CDR3 DNA sequence: TGCAGCGTTGGACAGGGGGAGTGGCAGCCCCAGCATTTT.

The chain carries TRBV9 and TRBJ1-4; 9 positions match TRBD1. Looked up from germline, CDR1 is SGDLS and CDR2 is YYNGEE. The CDR3 loop spans 15 amino acids. Unmatched junction bases numbered 5, after V lost 4 bases and J lost 4 bases. As DNA, the CDR3 is TGTGCCAGCAGCCCCCGGACAGGGGTTAATGAAAAACTGTTTTTT. It yields the protein CASSPRTGVNEKLFF.

This clone has just one count. The V gene is TRBV13, the J gene TRBJ2-3; 7 bases map to TRBD1. The V and J ends lost 1 base and 6 bases, in that order; junction bases with no gene match: 7. The CDR3 has 15 residues. Germline CDR1 is PRHDT and CDR2 is FYEKMQ (reference sequence). CDR3 coding DNA: TGTGCCAGCAGCTTAGAGGGGGCAGGGGCCGATACGCAGTATTTT. Translated, it gives CASSLEGAGADTQYF.

V usage is TRBV15 and J usage is TRBJ1-2, with unresolved D. The CDR3 runs 14 residues. V shed 7 bases and J shed 8 bases, with 20 bases lying between them. Germline V gene lookup returns CDR1 LNHNV and CDR2 YYDKDF (reference sequence). The chain's CDR3 is CATNLDLSTGGYTF. CDR3 in DNA: TGTGCCACCAATCTGGACCTCTCGACGGGAGGCTACACCTTC. The entire variable domain, with the rest obtained from reference TRBV15 and TRBJ1-2, is as follows: DAMVIQNPRYQVTQFGKPVTLSCSQTLNHNVMYWYQQKSSQAPKLLFHYYDKDFNNEADTPDNFQSRRPNTSFCFLDIRSPGLGDTAMYLCATNLDLSTGGYTFGSGTRLTVV.

The chain joins TRBV7-9 to TRBJ2-7; 8 bases fit TRBD2. Per the germline V gene, CDR1 is SEHNR and CDR2 is FQNEAQ (reference sequence). J gave up 3 bases and V 1 base, and 5 bases lay outside the gene matches. The CDR3 has 15 residues. CDR3 coding DNA: TGTGCCAGCAGCTTAGAACGGGAGGGATACTACGAGCAGTACTTC. As protein: CASSLEREGYYEQYF.

The CDR3 DNA is TGTGCCAGCAGTAGTACTAGGGCGAACACCGGGGAGCTGTTTTTT. It translates to CASSSTRANTGELFF. This chain joins TRBV6-4 and TRBJ2-2; the D gene is possibly TRBD2 (5 bases). V lost 5 bases and J lost 0, with 10 bases in between. Germline values: CDR1 MRHNA, CDR2 SNTAGT. CDR3 length equals 15 residues.

This clone was recorded only once. This chain links TRBV7-9 with TRBJ2-7; 9 bases line up with TRBD1. Trimming at V came to 4 bases and at J to 4 bases, leaving 8 bases not matched to a gene. Germline CDR1 SEHNR, CDR2 FQNEAQ (reference sequence). This CDR3 is built from 15 residues. CDR3 loop: CASSYRDREGYEQYF. For the CDR3, the DNA is TGTGCCAGCAGCTACCGGGACAGGGAGGGTTACGAGCAGTACTTC.

The chain uses TRBV4-1 and TRBJ1-2; 10 nucleotides line up with TRBD1. The CDR3 sequence is 15 residues long. V shed 2 bases, J shed 2 bases, and the junction held 2 bases outside the gene matches. Germline V gene data show CDR1 as MGHRA and CDR2 as YSYEKL. The CDR3 DNA follows: TGCGCCAGCAGCCAAATGACAGGGGGCAACTATGGCTACACCTTC. It translates to CASSQMTGGNYGYTF.

This sequence joins TRBV6-1 and TRBJ1-5; D perhaps matches TRBD1 (5 bases). CDR3 length equals 13 residues. Germline V lookup: CDR1 MNHNS, CDR2 SASEGT. V lost 6 bases, J lost 5 bases, and 11 bases lay in between. CDR3 loop: CASSRDPDQPQHF. In nucleotides, the CDR3 is TGTGCCAGCAGCAGGGATCCTGATCAGCCCCAGCATTTT.

V gene TRBV18 combines with J gene TRBJ2-5, with 7 bases lining up with TRBD1. The CDR3 sequence is 15 residues long. The V gene's germline CDR1 is KGHSH and CDR2 LQKENI. Germline trimming cut 3 bases from V and 8 bases from J; bases unmatched to any gene: 12. CDR3 DNA: TGTGCCAGCTCACCTTCGACAGGGCGAGGGGAAACCCAGTACTTC. Translating it yields CASSPSTGRGETQYF.

About this clone itself: The same CDR3 also results from other DNA sequences found in this sample. The chain has TRBV9 and TRBJ2-7; D is undetermined. Germline V gene sequence: CDR1 SGDLS, CDR2 YYNGEE. The CDR3 sequence is 13 residues long. V gave up 0 bases and J gave up 0 bases, with 4 bases separating them. Here the CDR3 reads CASSVGSSYEQYF. CDR3 in DNA: TGTGCCAGCAGCGTAGGGAGCTCCTACGAGCAGTACTTC.

Notes on this clone: Other nucleotide sequences in the sample specify the same CDR3. V is TRBV27 and J is TRBJ2-7; 8 bases map to TRBD1. CDR3 length: 13 residues. V lost 4 bases and J lost 4; bases outside the gene matches: 3. Germline-derived CDR1 and CDR2 are MNHEY and SMNVEV (reference sequence). The chain's CDR3 is CASSSQGAYEQYF. The CDR3 region has the DNA TGTGCCAGCAGTTCCCAGGGGGCTTACGAGCAGTACTTC.

Worth noting for this clone: One junction end does not reproduce the germline sequence, and a read error may be involved. The chain links TRBV7-9 to TRBJ2-3; 7 nucleotides line up with TRBD2. Germline V CDR1 and CDR2: SEHNR, FQNEAQ (reference sequence). The CDR3 has 14 amino acids. CDR3 sequence reads: CSSSFSGNSDTQYF. The CDR3 region has the DNA TGTTCCAGCAGCTTCAGCGGGAACTCAGATACGCAGTATTTT.

This clone was found a few times. This chain uses TRBV7-9 with TRBJ1-5; D uncertain. The length of the CDR3 is 14 residues. Germline CDR1 reads SEHNR; CDR2 reads FQNEAQ (reference sequence). Trimming stripped 1 base from V and 7 bases from J, with 11 bases between. CDR3 in DNA: TGTGCCAGCAGCTTAGTTGGGGAGGAGCAGCCCCAGCATTTT. Translation: CASSLVGEEQPQHF. Looking up the rest from reference TRBV7-9 and TRBJ1-5 gives the full variable domain: DTGVSQNPRHKITKRGQNVTFRCDPISEHNRLYWYRQTLGQGPEFLTYFQNEAQLEKSRLLSDRFSAERPKGSFSTLEIQRTEQGDSAMYLCASSLVGEEQPQHFGDGTRLSIL.

This chain joins TRBV28 and TRBJ2-7, with 8 bases lining up with TRBD2. With 3 bases clipped from V and 0 bases from J, the junction kept 4 bases outside the gene matches. The CDR3 runs to 15 residues. The germline CDR1 and CDR2 sequences are MDHEN and SYDVKM. Here the CDR3 DNA reads TGTGCCAGCAGTTTGGCGGGAGGAGGCTCCTACGAGCAGTACTTC. Protein product: CASSLAGGGSYEQYF.

This sequence joins TRBV11-1 and TRBJ2-1, with 12 bases matching TRBD2. The CDR3 runs 15 residues. Unmatched junction bases numbered 3, after V lost 3 bases and J lost 6 bases. CDR1 is SGHAT, CDR2 FQDESV, per germline (reference sequence). In DNA form, the CDR3 reads TGTGCCAGCAGCTTCCGACTAGCGGGAGCCAATGAGCAGTTCTTC. It is translated as CASSFRLAGANEQFF.

This clone appeared a single time. The chain is built from TRBV7-9 and TRBJ2-1; 8 bases are a match to TRBD2. The germline CDR1 and CDR2 sequences are SEHNR and FQNEAQ (reference sequence). V was pared by 0 bases and J by 10 bases, with 5 bases of the junction left unmatched. The CDR3 sequence is 14 residues long. The CDR3 is CASSLAGGLAEQFF. The DNA of the CDR3 is TGTGCCAGCAGCTTAGCCGGCGGACTAGCAGAGCAGTTCTTC.

V is TRBV29-1 and J is TRBJ1-2, with TRBD1 as a possible D gene (5 bases). The CDR3 spans 13 residues. Germline V gives CDR1 SQVTM, CDR2 ANQGSEA. V lost 2 bases, J lost 9 bases, and 16 bases lay in between. DNA for the CDR3: TGCAGCGTTGAAAACAGGTCAGGACGTAGCTACACCTTC. Its protein product is CSVENRSGRSYTF.

The chain links TRBV11-2 to TRBJ2-2, with TRBD1 matching over 10 bases. The V segment lost 4 bases and the J segment 6 bases; nucleotides outside the gene matches: 8. The CDR3 spans 16 residues. Germline V CDR1 and CDR2: SGHAT, FQNNGV. The chain's CDR3 is CASSSHGQGGSGELFF. CDR3 nucleotide sequence: TGTGCCAGCAGCTCACATGGACAGGGGGGCTCCGGGGAGCTGTTTTTT.

The chain has TRBV6-5 and TRBJ2-3; D perhaps matches TRBD1 (6 bases). From germline, CDR1 is MNHEY and CDR2 SVGAGI. The CDR3 spans 15 residues. With 7 bases removed from V and 4 bases from J, the gap between germline ends came to 18 bases. CDR3 sequence reads: CASKTGTQRADTQYF. CDR3 nucleotide sequence: TGTGCCAGCAAGACCGGGACACAGAGGGCAGATACGCAGTATTTT.

DNA of the CDR3: TGTGCCAGCAGCTCGTCCCGGGACAGGGATCGTGCGTCCGAGCAGTACTTC. As protein: CASSSSRDRDRASEQYF. The genes are TRBV7-9 and TRBJ2-7, with 9 bases lining up with TRBD1. The CDR3 consists of 17 residues. V lost 4 bases to trimming and J lost 6 bases; unmatched junction nucleotides: 16. Germline CDR1 reads SEHNR; CDR2 reads FQNEAQ (reference sequence).